The clone carrying this T cell receptor beta chain turned up a few times. Its antigen is undetermined. These data originate in a study of T cells in Graves' hyperthyroidism and ophthalmopathy. Study in general: Initial diagnosis, before any treatment, was when peripheral blood was collected. The study's findings and limits: Researchers found most expanded thyroid clonotypes above 0.001 in blood as well. Ophthalmopathy was told apart from stable hyperthyroidism by a 13 V-J model.

Amplified TCR beta CDR3 regions derived from RNA transcripts. The primer set for the first-round RT-PCR of the TCR CDR3 was HTBI. Each CDR3 protein is one row after TCRdb ran MiXCR on the multiplex PCR reads. The data show some 440,000 distinct CDR3 sequences, 15% to 17% seen once. Exclusion of a patient resulted from uncontrolled infection, other autoimmune disease, pregnancy or lactation. V dropped 4 bases and J dropped 0 bases, with 13 bases sitting between them. The CDR3 sequence is 17 residues long. Germline loops: CDR1 SGHTA, CDR2 FQGNSA. This TCR was sampled from a woman between 18 and 30 years old with Graves' hyperthyroidism. Sequenced sample: blood. V gene TRBV7-2 combines with J gene TRBJ2-6; no definite D call. Written as DNA, the CDR3 is TGTGCCAGCAGCTCTCATGACTCGTACTCTGGGGCCAACGTCCTGACTTTC. This translates into CASSSHDSYSGANVLTF. Variable domain in full (rest from reference TRBV7-2 and TRBJ2-6): GAGVSQSPSNKVTEKGKDVELRCDPISGHTALYWYRQSLGQGLEFLIYFQGNSAPDKSGLPSDRFSAERTGGSVSTLTIQRTQQEDSAVYLCASSSHDSYSGANVLTFGAGSRLTVL.